The 29 T cell receptor beta chains given below trace back to one sample, sequenced in a study of human T cells and chemical hapten exposure. This sample's time point: patch test 1, 2 weeks after DPC sensitization. Indicated treatment: therapeutic diphenylcyclopropenone sensitization with weekly scalp DPC. TCRdb re-called the RACE reads with MiXCR, one entry per CDR3 protein. The sample has roughly 100,000 distinct CDR3 sequences; around 10% are singletons. Sample: whole blood, taken in connection with sensitization to the hapten diphenylcyclopropenone (DPC). These receptors were taken from a woman aged 35 to 49 with alopecia areata. Some clones in this sample may be carry-over from other donors' samples.

This clonotype was seen ten or more times. The J gene is TRBJ2-3, the V gene TRBV10-3; D remains unclear. This CDR3 comprises 13 residues. Germline values: CDR1 ENHRY, CDR2 SYGVKD. Trimming took 8 bases from V and 4 from J, leaving 13 bases between them. In nucleotides, the CDR3 is TGTGCCATCGGACGAGAACCCGCAGATACGCAGTATTTT. It specifies CAIGREPADTQYF.

This clonotype was found many times. The chain uses TRBV7-9 and TRBJ2-3; D gene unclear. CDR1 and CDR2 (germline): SEHNR, FQNEAQ (reference sequence). The CDR3 has 16 amino acids. V was shortened by 1 base and J by 3 bases, with 14 bases between the two germline ends. The CDR3 nucleotides are TGTGCCAGCAGCTTAGGTATCCCCCGAAGGACAGATACGCAGTATTTT. It translates to CASSLGIPRRTDTQYF.

The chain uses TRBV14 and TRBJ2-3, with TRBD1 matching 8 bases. The V segment lost 0 bases and the J segment 2 bases; nucleotides outside the gene matches: 7. This CDR3 region has 17 residues. Germline values: CDR1 SGHDN, CDR2 FVKESK. CDR3 nucleotide sequence: TGTGCCAGCAGCCAAGAAGTCCGGACAGGGCCCACAGATACGCAGTATTTT. Translating it yields CASSQEVRTGPTDTQYF.

This clonotype has at least ten counts. V usage is TRBV5-4 and J usage is TRBJ2-1; D is perhaps TRBD2 (6 bases). The V end was cut by 1 base, the J end by 4 bases, with 15 bases between. There are 16 residues in the CDR3. The germline gives CDR1 SGHNT, CDR2 YYREEE (reference sequence). CDR3 region: CASSLPTPGLYNEQFF. The CDR3 DNA reads TGTGCCAGCAGCTTGCCAACCCCCGGACTATACAATGAGCAGTTCTTC.

The chain has TRBV18 and TRBJ1-1; D is perhaps TRBD1 (5 bases). Deletions cut 3 bases from V and 4 bases from J, with 12 bases between. The CDR3 covers 14 residues. The V gene's germline CDR1 is KGHSH and CDR2 LQKENI. CDR3 nucleotides: TGTGCCAGCTCACCCCTTGGAGGGGTCACTGAAGCTTTCTTT. Translating gives CASSPLGGVTEAFF.

This clonotype was seen a handful of times. The CDR3 spells CASFLPREPYNEQFF. The CDR3 DNA sequence: TGTGCCAGCTTCCTACCCCGGGAGCCCTACAATGAGCAGTTCTTC. The rearrangement joins TRBV18 to TRBJ2-1, with a tentative D call TRBD2 (6 bases). The CDR3 has 15 amino acids. V lost 7 bases, J lost 2 bases, and 15 bases lay in between. Germline V gene lookup returns CDR1 KGHSH and CDR2 LQKENI.

This clonotype appeared a few times. The chain recombines TRBV6-2 or TRBV6-3 with TRBJ1-6, with TRBD1 matching 10 bases. The germline CDR1 and CDR2 sequences are MNHEY and SVGEGT. Losses at the gene ends were 5 bases for V and 9 bases for J; bases not matched to a gene: 7. This CDR3 has 15 residues. The CDR3, as DNA: TGTGCCAGCAGTACCGGGACAGGGGTTAGTTCACCCCTCCACTTT. Its translation: CASSTGTGVSSPLHF.

This clonotype was seen repeatedly, ten times or more. The V call is TRBV5-5, the J call TRBJ1-1, with 7 bases that match TRBD1. Germline CDR1 SGHKS, CDR2 YYEKEE (reference sequence). The CDR3 contains 13 residues. Unmatched junction bases numbered 6, after V lost 5 bases and J lost 5 bases. The CDR3 spells CASSSDRATEAFF. In DNA form, the CDR3 reads TGTGCCAGCAGTTCAGACAGGGCTACTGAAGCTTTCTTT.

This clonotype was picked up many times. CDR3 residues: CASSYSLGLETQYF. Here the CDR3 DNA reads TGTGCCAGCAGTTACTCCTTGGGACTCGAGACCCAGTACTTC. V and J are TRBV6-5 and TRBJ2-5, with a possible D match to TRBD2 (6 bases). CDR1 MNHEY and CDR2 SVGAGI come from the germline V gene. Between the trimmed V and J ends, which lost 0 bases and 5 bases, there was a span of 10 bases. The CDR3 runs 14 residues.

This clonotype was observed many times. This chain connects TRBV6-5 to TRBJ1-5; 8 bases are shared with TRBD1. The CDR3 length is 15 residues. Germline CDR1 is MNHEY and CDR2 is SVGAGI. V gave up 2 bases and J gave up 7 bases; unmatched junction bases: 7. The CDR3 nucleotides read TGTGCCAGCAGTTACCACGGGACAGGCAGACAGCCCCAGCATTTT. Translated, it gives CASSYHGTGRQPQHF.

V is TRBV7-2 and J is TRBJ2-1; 8 nucleotides line up with TRBD2. V dropped 5 bases and J dropped 7; count of bases not matched to a gene: 4. Germline V gene lookup returns CDR1 SGHTA and CDR2 FQGNSA. This CDR3 spans 13 amino acids. CDR3 nucleotides: TGTGCCAGCAGCAGGGAGCGGGGGAATGAGCAGTTCTTC. Translated: CASSRERGNEQFF.

This clonotype appeared a few times. The V and J genes are TRBV6-1 and TRBJ2-7; no clear D. The V end lost 8 bases, the J end lost 3 bases, and 14 bases lay between the germline ends. The CDR3 is made up of 13 amino acids. Germline lookup yields CDR1 MNHNS and CDR2 SASEGT. CDR3 sequence: CASLPTSYYEQYF. The CDR3 DNA is TGTGCCAGCCTTCCGACCTCCTACTACGAGCAGTACTTC.

Many counts were recorded for this clonotype. This sequence joins TRBV3-1 and TRBJ2-1; D could derive from TRBD1 or TRBD2 (7 bases each). V lost 0 bases and J 7 bases, leaving 16 bases between the germline ends. This CDR3 contains 16 residues. Germline CDR1 LGHDT, CDR2 YNNKEL (reference sequence). The CDR3: CASSQDRGVRGNEQFF. CDR3 in DNA: TGTGCCAGCAGCCAAGATCGGGGGGTCAGGGGGAATGAGCAGTTCTTC.

The sample holds many counts of this clonotype. CDR3 amino acids: CASSLKGALGHTDTQYF. As DNA, the CDR3 is TGTGCCAGCAGCTTAAAGGGAGCTCTGGGGCACACAGATACGCAGTATTTT. The chain recombines TRBV11-3 with TRBJ2-3, with D perhaps assigned TRBD1 or TRBD2 (5 bases each). CDR1 is SGHNT, CDR2 YENEEA, per germline. CDR3 length: 17 residues. Trimming cost V 2 bases and J 2 bases, with 17 bases left between them.

This clonotype appeared many times. The chain employs TRBV7-2 and TRBJ2-1; a weak D match, TRBD2 (6 bases). Germline CDR1 reads SGHTA; CDR2 reads FQGNSA. Trimming removed 1 base at V and 12 bases at J, with 7 bases between. The CDR3 runs to 11 residues. CDR3 sequence: CASSLGRGQFF. CDR3 sequence (DNA): TGTGCCAGCAGCTTAGGGCGGGGGCAGTTCTTC.

This clonotype has more than one count but fewer than ten. The gene calls are TRBV30 and TRBJ2-3; D possibly matches TRBD1 or TRBD2 (5 bases each). This CDR3 region has 15 residues. Deletions cut 2 bases from V and 6 bases from J, with 18 bases between. The germline gives CDR1 GTSNPN, CDR2 SVGIG (reference sequence). CDR3 nucleotide sequence: TGTGCCTGGAGTATTACGAGGGGATTAGGGGATACGCAGTATTTT. Translating gives CAWSITRGLGDTQYF.

This clonotype came up many times. The chain has TRBV4-3 and TRBJ1-2; D gene ambiguous. The germline V and J ends were trimmed by 1 base and 7 bases, with 4 bases remaining between them. Germline assignment: CDR1 LGHNA and CDR2 YSLEER. This CDR3 spans 11 amino acids. The CDR3 nucleotides read TGCGCCAGCAGCCAAGGGGGTGGCTACACCTTC. This codes for CASSQGGGYTF.

This chain links TRBV6-1 with TRBJ1-5; possible D gene TRBD1, 6 bases. CDR1 and CDR2 from the germline V gene are MNHNS and SASEGT. Trimming shortened V by 6 bases and J by 3 bases, and 18 bases separated the two germline ends. This CDR3 is 16 amino acids long. The CDR3 region is CASRWGRGPYNQPQHF. CDR3 DNA: TGTGCCAGCAGGTGGGGCAGGGGCCCCTACAATCAGCCCCAGCATTTT.

This clonotype was seen more than once but under ten times. The genes are TRBV24-1 and TRBJ1-2; D unresolved. In germline, CDR1 is KGHDR, CDR2 SFDVKD. CDR3 length equals 13 residues. Trimming took 4 bases from V and 1 from J, leaving 6 bases between them. CDR3 DNA sequence: TGTGCCACCAGTGACAACCTTAACTATGGCTACACCTTC. As protein: CATSDNLNYGYTF.

V is TRBV29-1 and J is TRBJ2-1; D tentatively fits TRBD1 or TRBD2 (5 bases each). With 3 bases removed from V and 0 bases from J, the gap between germline ends came to 9 bases. Germline CDR1 and CDR2: SQVTM and ANQGSEA. The CDR3 has 14 amino acids. CDR3: CSVDRGVSYNEQFF. CDR3 coding DNA: TGCAGCGTTGACCGAGGGGTCTCCTACAATGAGCAGTTCTTC.

As concerns this clonotype: One base away lies a much larger clone, so this may be a sequencing read error. The J gene is TRBJ1-1, the V gene TRBV12-3 or TRBV12-4; D remains ambiguous. The CDR3 sequence is 13 residues long. Trimming stripped 0 bases from V and 7 bases from J, with 9 bases between. The CDR3 bases are TGTGCCAGCAGTTTAGCCTGGAGCGATGAAGCTTTCTTT. Translation: CASSLAWSDEAFF.

This clonotype was picked up a small number of times. The CDR3, as DNA: TGCAGCGTTGCAGCGGGGTCCTACGAGCAGTACTTC. As protein: CSVAAGSYEQYF. This sequence joins TRBV29-1 and TRBJ2-7; 7 nucleotides agree with TRBD2. The germline V gene encodes CDR1 SQVTM and CDR2 ANQGSEA. This CDR3 has 12 residues. Trimming cost V 4 bases and J 1 base; bases outside gene matches: 1.

This clonotype was detected only a few times. This chain joins TRBV19 and TRBJ1-5; D is possibly TRBD1 (6 bases). V lost 0 bases and J lost 7, with 13 bases in between. This CDR3 contains 15 residues. Germline V gene data show CDR1 as LNHDA and CDR2 as SQIVND (reference sequence). This chain's CDR3 is CASSIEGQIEQPQHF. As DNA, the CDR3 is TGTGCCAGTAGTATAGAAGGACAGATTGAGCAGCCCCAGCATTTT.

This clonotype occurred many times. This rearrangement joins TRBV7-2 to TRBJ1-1; the match to TRBD1 covers 7 bases. CDR1 and CDR2 (germline): SGHTA, FQGNSA. The CDR3 consists of 14 residues. V trimming: 1 base; J trimming: 10 bases; junction bases outside the gene matches: 9. The CDR3 nucleotides are TGTGCCAGCAGCTTAGGGATATCGGGACAGAGAGCTTTCTTT. This encodes CASSLGISGQRAFF.

This clonotype was seen more than once but under ten times. V gene TRBV7-9 combines with J gene TRBJ1-4; TRBD1 matches 8 bases. Germline trimming cut 5 bases from V and 2 bases from J; bases unmatched to any gene: 4. The CDR3 totals 15 residues. From germline, CDR1 is SEHNR and CDR2 FQNEAQ (reference sequence). CDR3 DNA sequence: TGTGCCAGCAGCGATTCAGGGGGCACTAATGAAAAACTGTTTTTT. This codes for CASSDSGGTNEKLFF.

This clonotype appeared many times. This chain joins TRBV12-3 or TRBV12-4 and TRBJ1-1, with 7 bases fitting TRBD1. This CDR3 has 14 residues. The ends lost 6 bases at V and 1 base at J; junction bases unmatched: 5. The CDR3 DNA reads as TGTGCCAGCAGCTACAGGACAGGGAACACTGAAGCTTTCTTT. Translation gives CASSYRTGNTEAFF.

The rearrangement joins TRBV3-1 to TRBJ1-2, with TRBD1 matching over 10 bases. V shed 2 bases, J shed 2 bases, and the junction held 2 bases outside the gene matches. Germline V gene data show CDR1 as LGHDT and CDR2 as YNNKEL (reference sequence). The CDR3 runs to 15 residues. The CDR3 region is CASSQRGQGNYGYTF. The CDR3 DNA is TGTGCCAGCAGCCAACGGGGACAGGGGAACTATGGCTACACCTTC. The whole variable domain, remainder taken from reference TRBV3-1 and TRBJ1-2, is DTAVSQTPKYLVTQMGNDKSIKCEQNLGHDTMYWYKQDSKKFLKIMFSYNNKELIINETVPNRFSPKSPDKAHLNLHINSLELGDSAVYFCASSQRGQGNYGYTFGSGTRLTVV.

This clonotype was picked up a small number of times. The chain combines TRBV11-2 with TRBJ2-3; the D is unclear. The CDR3 is 16 residues long. V lost 5 bases, J lost 2 bases, and 17 bases lay in between. CDR1 and CDR2 (germline): SGHAT, FQNNGV. This CDR3 reads CASSPRSGSFTDTQYF. The CDR3 DNA sequence: TGTGCCAGCAGCCCCCGCTCGGGCAGCTTCACAGATACGCAGTATTTT. The full variable domain, in which reference TRBV11-2 and TRBJ2-3 provide the parts outside the CDR3, is EAGVAQSPRYKIIEKRQSVAFWCNPISGHATLYWYQQILGQGPKLLIQFQNNGVVDDSQLPKDRFSAERLKGVDSTLKIQPAKLEDSAVYLCASSPRSGSFTDTQYFGPGTRLTVL.

The table lists this clonotype with many counts. The gene calls are TRBV12-3 or TRBV12-4 and TRBJ2-1; perhaps D is TRBD1 or TRBD2 (5 bases each). The CDR3 is 15 amino acids. Trimming took off 6 bases at V and 5 bases at J, with 17 bases between the two ends. The CDR3 DNA sequence: TGTGCCAGCAGCCTTGGTGGGACGACGAACAATGAGCAGTTCTTC. Protein sequence: CASSLGGTTNNEQFF.